The 20 T cell receptor beta chains given below trace back to one sample, sequenced in a study of CD8+ T cells in alopecia areata. RNA extraction and reverse transcription yielded cDNA as sequencing template. TCRdb's copy holds only in-frame clones and misses some; the assay was immunoSEQ multiplex PCR. This sample has about 150,000 clones; 75% to 90% occur once, and the top ten carry roughly 16%. Material: CD8+ T cells sorted from blood, obtained at week 0. Receptor source: a human donor with alopecia areata.

V gene TRBV27 combines with J gene TRBJ2-7; 9 bases match TRBD2. In germline, CDR1 is MNHEY, CDR2 SMNVEV (reference sequence). This CDR3 comprises 14 residues. V was clipped by 5 bases and J by 4 bases; unmatched bases: 6. The CDR3 protein is CASSIIAGAYEQYF. The CDR3 region has the DNA TGTGCCAGCAGTATCATAGCGGGAGCTTACGAGCAGTACTTC.

The chain combines TRBV30 with TRBJ1-5; D might be TRBD1 (6 bases). The CDR3 is 15 residues long. V lost 1 base to trimming and J lost 2 bases, with 12 bases between them. In germline, CDR1 is GTSNPN, CDR2 SVGIG (reference sequence). The CDR3 nucleotides read TGTGCCTGGAGTGGAGGGGGACACCGCAATCAGCCCCAGCATTTT. It yields the protein CAWSGGGHRNQPQHF.

The chain recombines TRBV5-6 with TRBJ2-1; 10 nucleotides line up with TRBD2. V was clipped by 3 bases and J by 2 bases; unmatched bases: 2. Germline V gene sequence: CDR1 SGHDT, CDR2 YYEEEE. The CDR3 sequence is 15 residues long. The CDR3 DNA sequence: TGTGCCAGCAGCTATACTAGCGGGACCTACAATGAGCAGTTCTTC. Protein product: CASSYTSGTYNEQFF.

V usage is TRBV9 and J usage is TRBJ2-7; D ambiguous. The germline V gene encodes CDR1 SGDLS and CDR2 YYNGEE. The CDR3 is made up of 13 amino acids. V gave up 2 bases and J gave up 5 bases, with 11 bases separating them. CDR3 loop: CASSVGSGHEQYF. In nucleotides, the CDR3 is TGTGCCAGCAGCGTTGGTTCTGGGCACGAGCAGTACTTC.

A word on this clone: In the same sample, other DNA sequences code for this CDR3. This rearrangement joins TRBV29-1 to TRBJ2-1; D gene uncertain. With 3 bases removed from V and 4 bases from J, the gap between germline ends came to 1 base. There are 10 residues in the CDR3. Looked up from germline, CDR1 is SQVTM and CDR2 is ANQGSEA. The chain's CDR3 is CSVDYNEQFF. DNA for the CDR3: TGCAGCGTTGATTACAATGAGCAGTTCTTC.

The rearrangement uses TRBV19 and TRBJ2-1; a weak D match, TRBD1 (5 bases). The germline V gene has CDR1 LNHDA and CDR2 SQIVND (reference sequence). V lost 4 bases to trimming and J lost 8 bases, with 6 bases between them. There are 11 residues in the CDR3. The DNA for the CDR3 is TGTGCCAGTAGTACAGGGTATGAGCAGTTCTTC. Translated, it gives CASSTGYEQFF. Variable domain in full (rest from reference TRBV19 and TRBJ2-1): DGGITQSPKYLFRKEGQNVTLSCEQNLNHDAMYWYRQDPGQGLRLIYYSQIVNDFQKGDIAEGYSVSREKKESFPLTVTSAQKNPTAFYLCASSTGYEQFFGPGTRLTVL.

The CDR3 spells CASSLAGGPTSTDTQYF. In DNA, the CDR3 is TGTGCCAGCAGCTTAGCGGGAGGCCCAACTAGCACAGATACGCAGTATTTT. The chain uses TRBV11-2 and TRBJ2-3; TRBD2 matches 7 bases. V was pared by 1 base and J by 0 bases, with 7 bases of the junction left unmatched. From germline, CDR1 is SGHAT and CDR2 FQNNGV. This CDR3 is 17 amino acids long.

This chain joins TRBV4-1 and TRBJ2-7; no definite D call. The CDR3 has 13 residues. Germline V CDR1 and CDR2: MGHRA, YSYEKL. Deletions cut 3 bases from V and 5 bases from J, with 11 bases between. The DNA for the CDR3 is TGCGCCAGCAGCCAGTATCCGCTGGACGAGCAGTACTTC. Translating gives CASSQYPLDEQYF.

The chain is built from TRBV5-6 and TRBJ2-1, with TRBD2 matching over 13 bases. CDR3 length equals 17 residues. V lost 3 bases and J lost 1; bases outside the gene matches: 4. Per the germline V gene, CDR1 is SGHDT and CDR2 is YYEEEE. The CDR3 spells CASSSTSGRFSYNEQFF. The CDR3 DNA is TGTGCCAGCAGCTCGACTAGCGGGAGGTTTTCCTACAATGAGCAGTTCTTC.

The V gene is TRBV7-9, the J gene TRBJ2-5, with no clear D. This CDR3 spans 14 amino acids. The V end lost 5 bases, the J end lost 0 bases, and 10 bases lay between the germline ends. In germline, CDR1 is SEHNR, CDR2 FQNEAQ (reference sequence). The CDR3 here is CASSPTNHQETQYF. Here the CDR3 DNA reads TGTGCCAGCAGCCCGACAAACCACCAAGAGACCCAGTACTTC.

The chain uses TRBV29-1 and TRBJ2-7; possible D gene TRBD1, 6 bases. The length of the CDR3 is 13 residues. V gave up 7 bases and J gave up 2 bases, with 15 bases separating them. Germline V gives CDR1 SQVTM, CDR2 ANQGSEA. CDR3 nucleotides: TGCAGCGCTTCACAGGGATGGACCTACGAGCAGTACTTC. Its protein product is CSASQGWTYEQYF.

The genes are TRBV27 and TRBJ2-3; D gene uncertain. This CDR3 has 14 residues. The V end lost 4 bases, the J end lost 1 base, and 9 bases lay between the germline ends. Germline assignment: CDR1 MNHEY and CDR2 SMNVEV (reference sequence). CDR3 residues: CASSSSSRTDTQYF. The DNA for the CDR3 is TGTGCCAGCAGTTCATCCTCCCGCACAGATACGCAGTATTTT.

The chain has TRBV29-1 and TRBJ2-6, with D perhaps assigned TRBD1 or TRBD2 (5 bases each). Per the germline V gene, CDR1 is SQVTM and CDR2 is ANQGSEA. This CDR3 has 16 residues. V lost 5 bases to trimming and J lost 0 bases, with 14 bases between them. The DNA of the CDR3 is TGCAGCGTTACTGGGGACGCATACTCTGGGGCCAACGTCCTGACTTTC. Amino acids: CSVTGDAYSGANVLTF.

J is TRBJ2-2 and V is TRBV11-3; D is unclear. Germline V gives CDR1 SGHNT, CDR2 YENEEA. The length of the CDR3 is 13 residues. The germline V and J ends were trimmed by 3 bases and 2 bases, with 4 bases remaining between them. The CDR3 DNA reads as TGTGCCAGCAGCTTCCCCAACACCGGGGAGCTGTTTTTT. Translating gives CASSFPNTGELFF. Full variable domain (outside the CDR3, taken from reference TRBV11-3 and TRBJ2-2): EAGVVQSPRYKIIEKKQPVAFWCNPISGHNTLYWYLQNLGQGPELLIRYENEEAVDDSQLPKDRFSAERLKGVDSTLKIQPAELGDSAVYLCASSFPNTGELFFGEGSRLTVL.

This clone came up a few times. The chain combines TRBV29-1 with TRBJ2-5; D not certain. The germline V gene has CDR1 SQVTM and CDR2 ANQGSEA. V was clipped by 0 bases and J by 5 bases, with 7 bases between them. This CDR3 region has 12 residues. The CDR3 nucleotides read TGCAGCGTTGAAGATGATCAGGAGACCCAGTACTTC. Amino acid sequence: CSVEDDQETQYF.

This sequence joins TRBV9 and TRBJ2-6; D is undetermined. Germline V CDR1 and CDR2: SGDLS, YYNGEE. The ends were cut back, 4 bases at V and 4 bases at J, with 12 bases in the middle. The CDR3 extends over 15 amino acids. This CDR3 is CASSPMVGGANVLTF. CDR3 in DNA: TGTGCCAGCAGCCCCATGGTAGGAGGGGCCAACGTCCTGACTTTC.

This chain joins TRBV19 and TRBJ2-7; 8 nucleotides align to TRBD1. V gave up 3 bases and J gave up 3 bases; unmatched junction bases: 7. The CDR3 is made up of 15 amino acids. CDR1 is LNHDA, CDR2 SQIVND, per germline (reference sequence). The CDR3 coding sequence is TGTGCCAGTAGTATTGCCGGACAGGGCGGCTACGAGCAGTACTTC. Encoded protein: CASSIAGQGGYEQYF.

Points on this clone: Other nucleotide sequences in the sample specify the same CDR3. The genes are TRBV2 and TRBJ2-7, with D possibly TRBD1 on 5 matching bases. V lost 0 bases and J 7 bases, leaving 16 bases between the germline ends. Germline loops: CDR1 SNHLY, CDR2 FYNNEI. The CDR3 contains 15 residues. The CDR3 region has the DNA TGTGCCAGCAGTGAAGCGGTGGGGCAGGACCTAGAGCAGTACTTC. Protein sequence: CASSEAVGQDLEQYF.

This chain connects TRBV9 to TRBJ2-3, with D possibly being TRBD1 (5 bases). From germline, CDR1 is SGDLS and CDR2 YYNGEE. Trimming took off 0 bases at V and 2 bases at J, with 10 bases between the two ends. The CDR3 extends over 15 amino acids. The CDR3 protein is CASSVGGGNTDTQYF. The CDR3 DNA follows: TGTGCCAGCAGCGTAGGGGGCGGAAACACAGATACGCAGTATTTT.

The chain couples TRBV2 to TRBJ1-5, with D uncertain. The germline V gene encodes CDR1 SNHLY and CDR2 FYNNEI. CDR3 length equals 14 residues. V shed 3 bases and J shed 0 bases, with 6 bases lying between them. The CDR3 DNA follows: TGTGCCAGCAGTGAGGGGTATAGCAATCAGCCCCAGCATTTT. Its translation is CASSEGYSNQPQHF.